Listed below are T cell receptor beta chains from one sample, sequenced in a study of OX40 agonist ivuxolimab in advanced cancers. Here immunoSEQ multiplex PCR was the method, and the copy in TCRdb shows in-frame clones only, minus some. Of about 42,000 clones in the sample, more than 70% were seen once. Sequenced material: CD4+ or CD8+ T cells sorted from blood, taken in a trial of the OX40 agonist ivuxolimab. Receptors originate from an adult with an advanced solid tumor such as melanoma, head and neck, liver or kidney cancer. Each CDR3 is given with its conserved first and last residue. A D gene is named only where the DNA matches it firmly. Expanded clones are given a class, and other clones once, few, many or no size at all.

>.|TRBJ1-1|.|TRBV9
CASSGGTEAFF
TGTGCCAGCAGTGGAGGGACTGAAGCTTTCTTT
>.|TRBJ2-7|.|TRBV19
CASSPRGSSYEQYF
TGTGCCAGTAGTCCCCGAGGTAGCTCCTACGAGCAGTACTTC
>.|TRBJ1-1|.|TRBV4-1
CASSPIFLNTEAFF
TGCGCCAGCAGCCCTATCTTCCTGAACACTGAAGCTTTCTTT
>.|TRBJ1-4|.|TRBV4-1
CASSPTGSEKLFF
TGCGCCAGCAGCCCAACAGGTTCCGAAAAACTGTTTTTT
>.|TRBJ2-1|TRBD2|TRBV27
CASSPLAGGSSEQFF
TGTGCCAGCAGTCCATTAGCGGGGGGGTCCTCTGAGCAGTTCTTC
>.|TRBJ2-7|.|TRBV4-3
CASSGQLLTIPGLGEYEQYF
TGCGCCAGCAGCGGACAACTCTTAACCATTCCAGGGTTGGGAGAGTACGAGCAGTACTTC
>.|TRBJ2-3|.|TRBV28
CASSLVPTGTDTQYF
TGTGCCAGCAGTTTAGTTCCGACAGGCACAGATACGCAGTATTTT
>once|TRBJ1-1|.|TRBV28
CASSFPGGNTEAFF
TGTGCCAGCAGTTTCCCGGGGGGGAACACTGAAGCTTTCTTT
>.|TRBJ2-3|TRBD1|TRBV5-1
CASSRGTGIDTQYF
TGCGCCAGCAGCCGAGGGACAGGGATAGATACGCAGTATTTT
>.|TRBJ2-5|.|TRBV7-9
CASSFISGRDILGETQYF
TGTGCCAGCAGCTTCATCTCCGGCCGGGACATCCTGGGGGAGACCCAGTACTTC
>.|TRBJ2-2|.|TRBV27
CASTTGTTNTGELFF
TGTGCCAGCACCACAGGGACAACGAACACCGGGGAGCTGTTTTTT
>.|TRBJ2-2|.|TRBV9
CASSVDPGELFF
TGTGCCAGCAGCGTAGACCCCGGGGAGCTGTTTTTT
>.|TRBJ2-1|.|TRBV10-3
CAIQESRDEQFF
TGTGCCATCCAAGAGTCGAGGGATGAGCAGTTCTTC
>once|TRBJ1-2|.|TRBV4-3
CASSQGQTWDYGYTF
TGCGCCAGCAGCCAAGGACAGACCTGGGACTATGGCTACACCTTC
>few|TRBJ2-2|TRBD2|TRBV7-6
CASSLDRGTTNTGELFF
TGTGCCAGCAGCTTAGATCGGGGGACTACGAACACCGGGGAGCTGTTTTTT
>.|TRBJ2-7|.|TRBV5-4
CASSHTGISSYEQYF
TGTGCCAGCAGCCACACAGGGATATCATCCTACGAGCAGTACTTC
>.|TRBJ1-4|.|TRBV4-1
CASSQNTGTIEKLFF
TGCGCCAGCAGCCAGAATACCGGGACAATTGAAAAACTGTTTTTT
>.|TRBJ2-2|.|TRBV28
CTSSVQGGSNTGELFF
TGTACCAGCAGTGTACAGGGAGGTTCGAACACCGGGGAGCTGTTTTTT
>.|TRBJ2-5|.|TRBV7-9
CASSHSSVQETQYF
TGTGCCAGCAGCCACTCTAGCGTTCAAGAGACCCAGTACTTC
>.|TRBJ1-2|.|TRBV9
CASSVGDGNYGYTF
TGTGCCAGCAGCGTAGGGGACGGAAACTATGGCTACACCTTC
>.|TRBJ1-2|.|TRBV6-1
CASSEALKGYTF
TGTGCCAGCAGTGAAGCGCTAAAGGGCTACACCTTC
>.|TRBJ2-2|.|TRBV4-2
CASSQIPGELFF
TGTGCCAGCAGCCAAATACCCGGGGAGCTGTTTTTT
>.|TRBJ1-1|.|TRBV9
CASSVADLNTEAFF
TGTGCCAGCAGCGTAGCGGATTTGAACACTGAAGCTTTCTTT
>.|TRBJ2-1|.|TRBV7-6
CASSPRTMSNEQFF
TGTGCCAGCAGCCCCCGGACAATGAGCAATGAGCAGTTCTTC
>.|TRBJ2-7|TRBD1|TRBV19
CASSMGQGLYEQYF
TGTGCCAGTAGTATGGGACAGGGGTTATACGAGCAGTACTTC
>few|TRBJ1-1|.|TRBV7-8
CASSLAGGHREWNTEAFF
TGTGCCAGCAGCTTAGCGGGGGGGCACCGGGAGTGGAACACTGAAGCTTTCTTT
>few|TRBJ1-5|.|TRBV5-1
CASSFGGQSNQPQHF
TGCGCCAGCAGCTTTGGGGGGCAGAGCAATCAGCCCCAGCATTTT
>.|TRBJ1-6|.|TRBV6-1
CASTAAREINSPLHF
TGTGCCAGCACAGCGGCTCGAGAGATCAATTCACCCCTCCACTTT
>.|TRBJ2-5|.|TRBV11-2
CASTIQGTQYF
TGTGCCAGCACTATCCAGGGGACCCAGTACTTC
>once|TRBJ2-7|.|TRBV4-3
CASSQDARGSYEQYF
TGCGCCAGCAGCCAAGATGCCAGGGGCTCCTACGAGCAGTACTTC
>.|TRBJ1-4|TRBD1|TRBV14
CASSQETGANEKLFF
TGTGCCAGCAGCCAAGAAACAGGGGCTAATGAAAAACTGTTTTTT
>.|TRBJ2-1|.|TRBV25-1
CASSDPLRQGYYNEQFF
TGTGCCAGCAGTGACCCCCTACGGCAGGGCTACTACAATGAGCAGTTCTTC
>.|TRBJ2-2|.|TRBV28
CASSSYLGELFF
TGTGCCAGCAGTTCATACCTCGGGGAGCTGTTTTTT
>.|TRBJ2-1|TRBD1|TRBV7-8
CASSTGGGEQFF
TGTGCCAGCAGCACAGGGGGAGGTGAGCAGTTCTTC
>.|TRBJ1-1|.|TRBV27
CASSWGGTEAFF
TGTGCCAGCAGTTGGGGCGGGACTGAAGCTTTCTTT
>.|TRBJ1-2|.|TRBV6-5
CASSYGTSTYGYTF
TGTGCCAGCAGTTACGGGACAAGCACCTATGGCTACACCTTC
>few|TRBJ2-6|.|TRBV28
CASSLWDSSGANVLTF
TGTGCCAGCAGTTTATGGGACAGCTCTGGGGCCAACGTCCTGACTTTC
>.|TRBJ2-6|.|TRBV13
CASTGWGSGANVLTF
TGTGCCAGCACAGGGTGGGGATCTGGGGCCAACGTCCTGACTTTC
>few|TRBJ1-6|.|TRBV5-5
CASSLAAGGYDSPLHF
TGTGCCAGCAGCTTGGCGGCAGGAGGTTATGATTCACCCCTCCACTTT
>.|TRBJ1-3|.|TRBV5-6
CASSLVFRSGNTIYF
TGTGCCAGCAGCTTGGTGTTTAGGTCTGGAAACACCATATATTTT
>.|TRBJ2-1|.|TRBV2
CASSERGTSHEQFF
TGTGCCAGCAGTGAAAGGGGAACTTCGCATGAGCAGTTCTTC
>.|TRBJ1-4|.|TRBV7-2
CASSLAGQSREKLFF
TGTGCCAGCAGCTTAGCTGGCCAAAGTCGAGAAAAACTGTTTTTT
>once|TRBJ1-4|.|TRBV14
CASSQEIWEKLFF
TGTGCCAGCAGCCAAGAGATTTGGGAAAAACTGTTTTTT
>few|TRBJ2-1|TRBD2|TRBV27
CASSSVPRLAIHEQFF
TGTGCCAGCAGTTCGGTACCGAGACTAGCGATTCATGAGCAGTTCTTC
>.|TRBJ2-5|.|TRBV27
CASTRVAGAPRETQYF
TGTGCCAGCACTCGCGTCGCGGGGGCCCCAAGAGAGACCCAGTACTTC
>.|TRBJ1-4|.|TRBV14
CASSQVGPTNEKLFF
TGTGCCAGCAGCCAAGTTGGGCCAACTAATGAAAAACTGTTTTTT
>.|TRBJ1-5|TRBD1|TRBV5-1
CASSWDSLDQPQHF
TGCGCCAGCAGCTGGGACAGCCTAGATCAGCCCCAGCATTTT
>few|TRBJ2-1|.|TRBV27
CASSRTGEQFF
TGTGCCAGCAGCCGGACTGGTGAGCAGTTCTTC
>.|TRBJ2-6|.|TRBV7-3
CASSLTGGANVLTF
TGTGCCAGCAGCTTAACGGGCGGGGCCAACGTCCTGACTTTC
>.|TRBJ2-1|.|TRBV11-2
CASSFSAGSNEQFF
TGTGCCAGCAGCTTCTCGGCCGGATCCAATGAGCAGTTCTTC
>.|TRBJ2-3|.|TRBV9
CASSSSTDTQYF
TGTGCCAGCAGCTCTAGCACAGATACGCAGTATTTT
>.|TRBJ1-3|TRBD1|TRBV9
CASSVGSTGDLSGNTIYF
TGTGCCAGCAGCGTTGGATCGACAGGGGACCTCTCTGGAAACACCATATATTTT
>.|TRBJ1-1|.|TRBV6-5
CASIWAGGDSIEAFF
TGTGCCAGCATTTGGGCCGGGGGGGACTCGATAGAAGCTTTCTTT
>.|TRBJ1-5|.|TRBV4-3
CASSQDLGLGDQPQHF
TGCGCCAGCAGCCAAGATCTTGGGCTGGGGGATCAGCCCCAGCATTTT